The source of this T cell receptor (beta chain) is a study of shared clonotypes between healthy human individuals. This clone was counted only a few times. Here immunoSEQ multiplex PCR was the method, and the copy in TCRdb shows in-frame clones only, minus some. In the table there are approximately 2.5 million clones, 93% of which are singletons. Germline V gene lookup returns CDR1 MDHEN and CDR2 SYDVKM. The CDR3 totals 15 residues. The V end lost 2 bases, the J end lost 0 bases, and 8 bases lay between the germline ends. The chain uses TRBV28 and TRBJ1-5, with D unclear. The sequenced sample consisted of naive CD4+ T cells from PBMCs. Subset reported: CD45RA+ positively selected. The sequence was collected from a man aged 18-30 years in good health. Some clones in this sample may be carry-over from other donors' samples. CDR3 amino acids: CASSLVGISNQPQHF. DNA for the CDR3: TGTGCCAGCAGTTTAGTGGGGATTAGCAATCAGCCCCAGCATTTT. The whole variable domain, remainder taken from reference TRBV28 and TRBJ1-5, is DVKVTQSSRYLVKRTGEKVFLECVQDMDHENMFWYRQDPGLGLRLIYFSYDVKMKEKGDIPEGYSVSREKKERFSLILESASTNQTSMYLCASSLVGISNQPQHFGDGTRLSIL.